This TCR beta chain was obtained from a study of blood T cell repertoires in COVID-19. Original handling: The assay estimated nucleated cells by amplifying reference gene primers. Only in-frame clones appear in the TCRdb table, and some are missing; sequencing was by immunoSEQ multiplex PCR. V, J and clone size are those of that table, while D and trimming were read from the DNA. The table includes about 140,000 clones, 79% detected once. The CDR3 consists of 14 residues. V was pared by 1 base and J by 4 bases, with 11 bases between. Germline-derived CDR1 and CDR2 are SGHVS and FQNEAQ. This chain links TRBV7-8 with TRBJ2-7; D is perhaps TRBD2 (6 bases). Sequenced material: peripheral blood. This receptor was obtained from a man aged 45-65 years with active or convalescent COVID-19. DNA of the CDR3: TGTGCCAGCAGCTTAGGGGACTGGGAGTACGAGCAGTACTTC. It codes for CASSLGDWEYEQYF. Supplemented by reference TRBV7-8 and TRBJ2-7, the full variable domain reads GAGVSQSPRYKVAKRGQDVALRCDPISGHVSLFWYQQALGQGPEFLTYFQNEAQLDKSGLPSDRFFAERPEGSVSTLKIQRTQQEDSAVYLCASSLGDWEYEQYFGPGTRLTVT.